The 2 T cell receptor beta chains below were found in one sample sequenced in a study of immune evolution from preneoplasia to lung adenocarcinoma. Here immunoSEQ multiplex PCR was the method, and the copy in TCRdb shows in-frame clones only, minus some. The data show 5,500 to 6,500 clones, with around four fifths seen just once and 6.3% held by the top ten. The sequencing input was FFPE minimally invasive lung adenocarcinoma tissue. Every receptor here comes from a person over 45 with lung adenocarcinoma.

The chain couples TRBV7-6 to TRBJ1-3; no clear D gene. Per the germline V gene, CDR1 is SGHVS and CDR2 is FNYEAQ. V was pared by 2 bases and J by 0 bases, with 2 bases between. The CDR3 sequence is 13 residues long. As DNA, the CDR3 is TGTGCCAGCAGCTTATCCTCTGGAAACACCATATATTTT. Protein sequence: CASSLSSGNTIYF.

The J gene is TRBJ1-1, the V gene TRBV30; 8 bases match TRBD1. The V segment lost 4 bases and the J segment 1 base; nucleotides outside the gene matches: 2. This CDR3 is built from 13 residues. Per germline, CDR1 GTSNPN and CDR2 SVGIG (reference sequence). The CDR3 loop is CAWNRGTNTEAFF. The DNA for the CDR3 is TGTGCCTGGAACAGGGGGACGAACACTGAAGCTTTCTTT.